One sample yielded the 7 T cell receptor beta chains listed below, sequenced in a study of blood T cells in healthy people across ages. A second PCR, run for about 6 to 11 cycles, used a sample-barcoded 5' primer plus a J-beta primer mix. TCRdb processed the 5' RACE reads anew with MiXCR; each CDR3 protein has one entry. The sample holds approximately 290,000 distinct CDR3 sequences, about 25% seen once. The sequenced sample consisted of blood. The receptor source for this set is a woman between 70 and 85 years old in good health.

The genes are TRBV12-3 or TRBV12-4 and TRBJ1-3, with D uncertain. The CDR3 consists of 14 residues. Trimming removed 7 bases at V and 0 bases at J, with 10 bases between. The CDR3 coding sequence is TGTGCCAGCACCTACTACAACTCTGGAAACACCATATATTTT. This gives the protein CASTYYNSGNTIYF.

The rearrangement uses TRBV4-2 and TRBJ1-2; no definite D call. Trimming took off 4 bases at V and 2 bases at J, with 14 bases between the two ends. The CDR3 loop spans 15 amino acids. The V gene's germline CDR1 is LGHNA and CDR2 YNFKEQ. The CDR3 reads CASSPGGVANYGYTF. The CDR3 nucleotides read TGTGCCAGCAGCCCCGGTGGGGTGGCCAACTATGGCTACACCTTC.

This clonotype has a handful of counts. J is TRBJ2-3 and V is TRBV7-3, with 11 nucleotides matching TRBD2. V was pared by 1 base and J by 7 bases, with 7 bases of the junction left unmatched. Per the germline V gene, CDR1 is SGHTA and CDR2 is FQGTGA. The CDR3 covers 16 residues. The CDR3 protein is CASSLRLAGSLYTQYF. The CDR3 nucleotides are TGTGCCAGCAGCTTAAGACTAGCGGGATCGCTGTATACGCAGTATTTT.

This CDR3 is CASSYSMRREGGYTF. As DNA, the CDR3 is TGTGCCAGCAGTTACTCGATGCGCAGGGAAGGAGGCTACACCTTC. The chain links TRBV6-5 to TRBJ1-2; D may be TRBD1 (5 bases). CDR3 length: 15 amino acids. Germline CDR1 MNHEY, CDR2 SVGAGI. Trimming took off 0 bases at V and 8 bases at J, with 16 bases between the two ends.

This clonotype was detected a few times. The genes are TRBV15 and TRBJ2-7; D not resolved. Germline CDR1 reads LNHNV; CDR2 reads YYDKDF (reference sequence). V was pared by 0 bases and J by 3 bases, with 15 bases between. This CDR3 region has 16 residues. This CDR3 is CATSRDGTDSNYEQYF. The CDR3 DNA sequence: TGTGCCACCAGCAGAGACGGTACCGACTCCAACTACGAGCAGTACTTC.

This clonotype occurred a few times. This chain's CDR3 is CASSLPRDTNTGELFF. CDR3 sequence (DNA): TGTGCCAGCAGTTTGCCCCGGGACACTAACACCGGGGAGCTGTTTTTT. The rearrangement uses TRBV12-3 or TRBV12-4 and TRBJ2-2; D might be TRBD1 (6 bases). V gave up 3 bases and J gave up 2 bases, with 13 bases separating them. CDR3 size: 16 residues.

The chain joins TRBV29-1 to TRBJ2-5; 7 nucleotides match TRBD1. Per germline, CDR1 SQVTM and CDR2 ANQGSEA. This CDR3 region has 14 residues. V shed 2 bases and J 1 base; nucleotides not matched to a gene: 4. The CDR3 DNA sequence: TGCAGCGTTGAAATAGGGACAGTCCAAGAGACCCAGTACTTC. Translated: CSVEIGTVQETQYF.